Following are 30 T cell receptor beta chains from one sample sequenced in a study of T-cell reconstitution after alpha-beta-depleted transplantation in children (dated by TCRdb to about 2016). What this sample's treatment or condition label stands for: allogeneic hematopoietic cell transplantation with graft depleted of TCRalphabeta T cells and CD19 B cells. Library generation was performed with PCR. TCRdb names Illumina HiSeq 2500 as the instrument used. Molecular barcoding was employed in the preparation of TCR libraries, with unique molecular identifiers being used to normalize TCRbeta repertoire quantification. The public reads were run again by TCRdb, first through fastp at Q25 and then through MiXCR, and only productive beta chains were kept. Rows with one shared CDR3 protein collapse into an entry with the most common genes and DNA. The sample table records 780,000 or so distinct CDR3 sequences; less than 20% of these occur just once. The ten top clones hold around 5.3% of the sample.

The sample consisted of PBMCs, mostly from graft donor cells, taken 360 days after TCRalphabeta/CD19-depleted stem cell transplant. Source of these receptors: a male patient aged 10 to 17 who had a stem cell transplant for acute lymphoblastic leukemia, so the T cells may come from the graft donor.

The rearrangement joins TRBV29-1 to TRBJ1-4; the D is unclear. This CDR3 is 14 amino acids long. The germline CDR1 and CDR2 sequences are SQVTM and ANQGSEA. Trimming shortened V by 4 bases and J by 4 bases, and 13 bases separated the two germline ends. The CDR3 reads CSVGLVDFNEKLFF. As DNA, the CDR3 is TGCAGCGTTGGCCTAGTGGACTTTAATGAAAAACTGTTTTTT.

The chain recombines TRBV2 with TRBJ2-5, with 11 bases identical to TRBD2. CDR3 length equals 16 residues. CDR1 and CDR2 from the germline V gene are SNHLY and FYNNEI. V lost 2 bases to trimming and J lost 1 base; unmatched junction nucleotides: 3. The CDR3 loop reads CASSEFLAGGQETQYF. The CDR3 DNA follows: TGTGCCAGCAGTGAATTTCTAGCGGGAGGCCAAGAGACCCAGTACTTC.

V gene TRBV2 combines with J gene TRBJ2-7; possible D gene TRBD1, 6 bases. This CDR3 has 13 residues. Trimming removed 6 bases from V and 6 bases from J, with 15 bases in between. From germline, CDR1 is SNHLY and CDR2 FYNNEI. CDR3 DNA: TGTGCCAGCAGGAGACAGGTGACGCGCGAGCAGTACTTC. Translated: CASRRQVTREQYF.

This chain links TRBV15 with TRBJ2-1; the D call may be TRBD1 or TRBD2 (5 bases each). CDR1 LNHNV and CDR2 YYDKDF come from the germline V gene (reference sequence). Trimming removed 4 bases from V and 13 bases from J, with 20 bases in between. This CDR3 region has 14 residues. Here the CDR3 reads CATSTLITGTLQFF. In DNA form, the CDR3 reads TGTGCCACCAGCACCCTAATTACCGGGACCTTACAGTTCTTC.

The V and J genes are TRBV7-9 and TRBJ2-7, with 7 bases aligning to TRBD2. Germline values: CDR1 SEHNR, CDR2 FQNEAQ (reference sequence). CDR3 length equals 14 residues. J was trimmed by 3 bases and V by 1 base; bases with no gene match: 3. This CDR3 is CASSLDPSGYEQYF. The CDR3 coding sequence is TGTGCCAGCAGCTTAGATCCTAGCGGCTACGAGCAGTACTTC.

Note on this clonotype: The junction departs from the called germline gene at one end, perhaps through a read error. V gene TRBV4-1 combines with J gene TRBJ2-7, with 9 nucleotides matching TRBD1. The germline V gene has CDR1 MGHRA and CDR2 YSYEKL. The CDR3 has 17 residues. CDR3 coding DNA: TGCGCCAGCAGCCAGGTAATCCTCCGGGACAGGGCCTACAAGCAGTACTTC. It is translated as CASSQVILRDRAYKQYF.

In its sample, this clonotype was seen a few times. V usage is TRBV7-9 and J usage is TRBJ2-1; 8 bases match TRBD2. CDR3 length: 15 residues. Germline-derived CDR1 and CDR2 are SEHNR and FQNEAQ (reference sequence). V was pared by 5 bases and J by 4 bases, with 7 bases of the junction left unmatched. The chain's CDR3 is CASSPSGLLYNEQFF. Written as DNA, the CDR3 is TGTGCCAGCAGCCCTAGCGGGCTACTTTACAATGAGCAGTTCTTC.

A word on this clonotype: Since no conserved phenylalanine or tryptophan closes the CDR3, a read error is the likely cause. The DNA is left out, because the CDR3 cannot be placed on it with certainty; the CDR3 is given as TCRdb lists it. This CDR3 is CASSQCSVEFL. The chain couples TRBV14 to TRBJ2-1. From its first to its last residue, the CDR3 has 11 amino acids. Per germline, CDR1 SGHDN and CDR2 FVKESK.

This CDR3 is CASSFYGGGEETQYF. CDR3 DNA: TGTGCCAGCAGCTTTTACGGGGGTGGTGAAGAGACCCAGTACTTC. The chain employs TRBV7-6 and TRBJ2-5; tentative D call: TRBD2 (6 bases). CDR1 is SGHVS and CDR2 is FNYEAQ in the germline V gene. The CDR3 runs to 15 residues. Trimming left V 3 bases short and J 3 bases short, with 14 bases between.

The table lists this clonotype with a few counts. This chain links TRBV4-1 with TRBJ2-7, with D perhaps TRBD1 or TRBD2 (5 bases each). Germline lookup yields CDR1 MGHRA and CDR2 YSYEKL. Trimming left V 0 bases short and J 2 bases short, with 14 bases between. This CDR3 contains 16 residues. The CDR3 DNA reads as TGCGCCAGCAGCCAAGAAGCCCGGGGCAGAGCCTACGAGCAGTACTTC. It translates to CASSQEARGRAYEQYF.

V is TRBV20-1 and J is TRBJ2-3; tentatively, D is TRBD2 (6 bases). Germline V lookup: CDR1 DFQATT, CDR2 SNEGSKA (reference sequence). The CDR3 has 15 amino acids. V lost 4 bases, J lost 0 bases, and 14 bases lay in between. The CDR3 loop is CSAKALSGSTDTQYF. CDR3 in DNA: TGCAGTGCTAAAGCACTTAGCGGAAGCACAGATACGCAGTATTTT.

This chain uses TRBV29-1 with TRBJ2-1; TRBD2 is a possible D gene (6 bases). V was shortened by 6 bases and J by 4 bases, with 16 bases between the two germline ends. Germline CDR1 is SQVTM and CDR2 is ANQGSEA. The CDR3 totals 14 residues. The CDR3 loop reads CSVRDPSGYNEQFF. In DNA, the CDR3 is TGCAGCGTCCGGGATCCCAGCGGGTACAATGAGCAGTTCTTC.

This clonotype has at least ten counts. The rearrangement uses TRBV29-1 and TRBJ2-7, with D perhaps TRBD1 (6 bases). The CDR3 extends over 12 amino acids. Trimming left V 4 bases short and J 7 bases short, with 14 bases between. Germline-derived CDR1 and CDR2 are SQVTM and ANQGSEA. The CDR3 DNA sequence: TGCAGCGTTGTTGGGGGCTTAAGGGAGCAGTACTTC. This codes for CSVVGGLREQYF.

The chain couples TRBV20-1 to TRBJ2-7, with D tentatively TRBD2 (6 bases). V lost 0 bases to trimming and J lost 0 bases, with 9 bases between them. CDR1 is DFQATT, CDR2 SNEGSKA, per germline (reference sequence). This CDR3 is built from 14 residues. The CDR3 sequence: CSARDWDSSYEQYF. The CDR3 DNA follows: TGCAGTGCTAGAGATTGGGACTCCTCCTACGAGCAGTACTTC.

This clonotype was observed at least ten times. The chain's CDR3 is CASSFTGVEGYTF. The CDR3 region has the DNA TGTGCCAGCAGCTTCACAGGGGTGGAGGGCTACACCTTC. The rearrangement joins TRBV7-9 to TRBJ1-2, with 7 positions matching TRBD1. Germline CDR1 is SEHNR and CDR2 is FQNEAQ (reference sequence). V gave up 3 bases and J gave up 8 bases; unmatched junction bases: 6. The CDR3 is 13 amino acids.

This clonotype occurred a few times. The chain carries TRBV9 and TRBJ2-7, with a weak D call TRBD1 (6 bases). This CDR3 has 14 amino acids. Germline V gene sequence: CDR1 SGDLS, CDR2 YYNGEE. The V end was cut by 4 bases, the J end by 4 bases, with 15 bases between. The CDR3 region has the DNA TGTGCCAGCAGCTCAGGGGCTACAGGATACGAGCAGTACTTC. This codes for CASSSGATGYEQYF.

The chain couples TRBV11-2 to TRBJ2-3; 11 positions match TRBD2. Trimming took 5 bases from V and 0 from J; bases not matched to a gene: 7. Germline values: CDR1 SGHAT, CDR2 FQNNGV. This CDR3 spans 17 amino acids. In nucleotides, the CDR3 is TGTGCCAGCAGCCATGGGACTAGCGGAATTAGCACAGATACGCAGTATTTT. Its translation is CASSHGTSGISTDTQYF.

The chain has TRBV5-4 and TRBJ1-2; D remains ambiguous. Germline V gene sequence: CDR1 SGHNT, CDR2 YYREEE (reference sequence). The CDR3 length is 15 residues. Trimming took 4 bases from V and 2 from J, leaving 15 bases between them. The CDR3 coding sequence is TGTGCCAGCAGCCCTGGTGGACCAGCGAACTATGGCTACACCTTC. Amino acid sequence: CASSPGGPANYGYTF.

The chain couples TRBV24-1 to TRBJ2-1, with TRBD2 matching over 8 bases. The ends lost 0 bases at V and 12 bases at J; junction bases unmatched: 12. CDR3 length equals 16 residues. CDR1 and CDR2 from the germline V gene are KGHDR and SFDVKD. The CDR3 DNA sequence: TGTGCCACCAGTGATTTGGGAGCGGGGGTAGTCGTCGGGCAGTTCTTC. Protein: CATSDLGAGVVVGQFF.

This clonotype was detected a few times. This sequence joins TRBV6-1 and TRBJ2-1; D is unresolved. Germline CDR1 reads MNHNS; CDR2 reads SASEGT. The CDR3 contains 14 residues. Trimming removed 6 bases from V and 5 bases from J, with 14 bases in between. The CDR3 loop is CASSEHWWDNEQFF. The CDR3 nucleotides are TGTGCCAGCAGCGAACACTGGTGGGACAATGAGCAGTTCTTC.

The rearrangement joins TRBV2 to TRBJ2-1, with D hard to call. Per germline, CDR1 SNHLY and CDR2 FYNNEI. This CDR3 spans 13 amino acids. V dropped 7 bases and J dropped 2 bases, with 9 bases sitting between them. The DNA of the CDR3 is TGTGCCAGCATTGGGCAAACCTACAATGAGCAGTTCTTC. This gives the protein CASIGQTYNEQFF.

The chain links TRBV18 to TRBJ2-1; D gene ambiguous. Germline CDR1 is KGHSH and CDR2 is LQKENI. Trimming cost V 2 bases and J 9 bases, with 17 bases left between them. The CDR3 loop spans 15 amino acids. CDR3 sequence reads: CASSPGSYSGGEQFF. CDR3 nucleotides: TGTGCCAGCTCACCAGGTTCCTACTCCGGTGGTGAGCAGTTCTTC.

This clonotype came up a few times. This chain uses TRBV12-3 or TRBV12-4 with TRBJ2-4; possible D gene TRBD1, 6 bases. CDR3 length equals 14 residues. Trimming removed 6 bases from V and 8 bases from J, with 17 bases in between. CDR3 in DNA: TGTGCCAGCAGCCCGACAGGACCCCTGCACATTCAGTACTTC. Its protein product is CASSPTGPLHIQYF.

The J gene is TRBJ2-2, the V gene TRBV6-1; D is perhaps TRBD2 (6 bases). This CDR3 is 13 amino acids long. Trimming stripped 10 bases from V and 0 bases from J, with 9 bases between. CDR1 is MNHNS, CDR2 SASEGT, per germline. Written as DNA, the CDR3 is TGTGCCACCACTAGCCCGAACACCGGGGAGCTGTTTTTT. Its protein is CATTSPNTGELFF.

V gene TRBV5-6 combines with J gene TRBJ2-1; 11 positions match TRBD2. There are 17 residues in the CDR3. Unmatched junction bases numbered 8, after V lost 0 bases and J lost 6 bases. Germline assignment: CDR1 SGHDT and CDR2 YYEEEE. CDR3 region: CASSLVGGGLAVNEQFF. The CDR3 nucleotides read TGTGCCAGCAGCTTGGTGGGGGGGGGACTAGCGGTCAATGAGCAGTTCTTC.

On this clonotype: A junction boundary mismatches the germline segment, possibly from a read error. The gene calls are TRBV29-1 and TRBJ2-7, with unresolved D. CDR1 is SQVTM and CDR2 is ANQGSEA in the germline V gene. The CDR3 runs to 13 residues. The CDR3: CSVWDRNSYGQYF. As DNA, the CDR3 is TGCAGCGTTTGGGATAGAAACTCCTACGGGCAGTACTTC.

This clonotype was detected only a few times. V is TRBV5-1 and J is TRBJ2-3; 13 bases align to TRBD2. The CDR3 is 15 residues long. The germline V gene encodes CDR1 SGHRS and CDR2 YFSETQ. Trimming took 3 bases from V and 6 from J; bases not matched to a gene: 4. In DNA, the CDR3 is TGCGCCAGCAGCTCATTGACTAGCGGGAGGGATACGCAGTATTTT. This sequence encodes CASSSLTSGRDTQYF.

This clonotype was found a few times. The gene calls are TRBV11-2 and TRBJ2-7; 8 bases fit TRBD1. The trim removed 3 bases at V and 2 bases at J, leaving 6 bases unmatched. CDR1 and CDR2 (germline): SGHAT, FQNNGV. This CDR3 has 15 residues. CDR3 in amino acids: CASSFGTGPPYEQYF. In DNA, the CDR3 is TGTGCCAGCAGCTTCGGGACAGGTCCTCCCTACGAGCAGTACTTC.

This clonotype was found a few times. The chain is built from TRBV11-2 and TRBJ2-2; 11 bases fit TRBD2. The CDR3 totals 18 residues. The germline CDR1 and CDR2 sequences are SGHAT and FQNNGV. The ends lost 5 bases at V and 4 bases at J; junction bases unmatched: 12. The chain's CDR3 is CASSGVELAGVVTGELFF. In DNA, the CDR3 is TGTGCCAGCAGCGGCGTTGAACTAGCGGGAGTAGTCACCGGGGAGCTGTTTTTT.

This clonotype has a count of ten or more. The J gene is TRBJ2-7, the V gene TRBV4-2; D remains ambiguous. Germline V gene lookup returns CDR1 LGHNA and CDR2 YNFKEQ. The CDR3 has 12 amino acids. The germline V and J ends were trimmed by 5 bases and 5 bases, with 10 bases remaining between them. DNA of the CDR3: TGTGCCAGCAGCTCCTCTCAGGACGAGCAGTACTTC. This translates into CASSSSQDEQYF.